The text below deals with one T cell receptor (beta chain). This clonotype was seen many times. The antigen it binds to is not known. Nothing much larger sits one base from this clone, and base qualities are not available. The data are from a study of neurological immune-mediated disorders (dated by TCRdb to about 2019). Regarding the research as a whole: The study compared peripheral blood TCR-beta repertoires of HTLV-I-associated myelopathy (HAM/TSP) patients, multiple sclerosis patients and healthy controls using UMI-based sequencing. The approximately 110 TCR-beta libraries covered PBMC samples along with longitudinal samples, technical triplicates, and paired sorted CD4+ and CD8+ T-cell subsets. Of the roughly 70 subjects in the cohort, about 14 were HAM/TSP patients, about 34 were multiple sclerosis patients, and 20 were healthy controls.

Healthy controls were blood bank volunteers in Maryland, USA. For the unsorted PBMC libraries, 2 million PBMCs were stored in RNAlater at -80 degrees C until RNA extraction and were used to generate the libraries. PBMCs were separated from peripheral blood using Ficoll-Hypaque density gradient centrifugation and then cryopreserved in liquid nitrogen. To synthesize cDNA, template-switch 5'RACE was performed with a primer carrying a 10-nucleotide random unique molecular identifier so that each TCR transcript was tagged. Each sequencing run produced over 160 million TCR-beta sequences covering 15-18 subjects. Total RNA was extracted with the RNeasy kit. The KAPA Real-time Library Amplification kit was used to amplify TCR-beta VDJ regions with primers targeting the TCR constant region and the 5'RACE anchor. Sample indexes and Illumina adaptors were added in a first PCR, and a second PCR then increased library yield. The roughly 650 bp TCR product was size-selected on a 2% E-gel SizeSelection system after Ampure bead purification. Before pooling, libraries had their quality checked on a Bioanalyzer, their concentration measured with Qubit, and their quantity determined with the Kapa Library Quantification kit. Libraries were sequenced paired-end 2 x 150 bp on an Illumina HiSeq 2500. To increase sequence diversity, about 25-31% phiX was spiked into each library pool. As for the authors' bioinformatics: The UMI-based MiGEC pipeline processed quality-filtered reads and removed over 80% of raw TCR sequences during error correction. VDJ genes were aligned to IMGT germline references, and each clonotype was defined by a unique CDR3 amino acid sequence together with V-J genes. VDJtools evaluated clonal expansion, Shannon diversity and CDR3 relatedness (CalcPairwiseDistances, ClusterSamples); CLCbio workbench built phylogenetic trees. Clones with at least 8 unique UMIs were defined as expanded, with this threshold being based on coefficient-of-variation modelling across technical triplicates. In TCRdb, the public reads were trimmed at Q25 with fastp and aligned with MiXCR, with productive beta chains retained. Rows with a matching CDR3 protein are joined into one entry that keeps the most common DNA and genes. The V and J calls were determined by TCRdb, not by the authors. The sample profile shows approximately 25,000 distinct CDR3 sequences; more than 20% of them were found once. Together, the top ten hold 16% of the sample.

What the research found in general, with its limitations: No identical CDR3 amino acid sequences were found to be shared among expanded clones across subjects, suggesting that TCR-beta repertoires were private in all groups. TCR clonal expansion was highest in HAM/TSP patients and lowest in MS patients, with MS patients falling below even healthy controls.

Sequenced: PBMCs. The source of this sequence is a woman aged 55-69 years in good health.

The CDR3 corresponds to CASSLDRVIQYF. The DNA sequence is TGTGCCAGCAGCCTTGACAGGGTCATTCAGTACTTC. Recombination connected TRBV7-2 to TRBJ2-4, with TRBD1 identical over 7 junction bases. Including the terminal cysteine and phenylalanine, the CDR3 comprises 12 residues. The kept DNA is CDR3 alone, 36 bases in frame from the first base. Looking up the germline V gene yields CDR1 SGHTA and CDR2 FQGNSA. Compared with germline, V lacks 5 bases and J lacks 9 bases; bases without a gene match: 4.